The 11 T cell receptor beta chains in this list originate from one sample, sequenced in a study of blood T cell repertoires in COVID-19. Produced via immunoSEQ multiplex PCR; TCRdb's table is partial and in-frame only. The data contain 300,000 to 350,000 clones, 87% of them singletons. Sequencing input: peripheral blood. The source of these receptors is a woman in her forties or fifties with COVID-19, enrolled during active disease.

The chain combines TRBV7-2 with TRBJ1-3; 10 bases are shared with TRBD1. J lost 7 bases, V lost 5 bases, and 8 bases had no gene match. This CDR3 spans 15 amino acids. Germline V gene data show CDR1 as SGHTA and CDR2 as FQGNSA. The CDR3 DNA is TGTGCCAGCAGCCTGACAGGGGGCTCTGCGAACACCATATATTTT. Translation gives CASSLTGGSANTIYF.

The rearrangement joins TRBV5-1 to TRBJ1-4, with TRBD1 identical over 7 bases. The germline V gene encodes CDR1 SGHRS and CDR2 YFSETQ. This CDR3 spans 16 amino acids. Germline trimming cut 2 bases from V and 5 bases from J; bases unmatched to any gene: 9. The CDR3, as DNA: TGCGCCAGCAGCTTCGGGACAGCCTTTCCAAATGAAAAACTGTTTTTT. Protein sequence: CASSFGTAFPNEKLFF.

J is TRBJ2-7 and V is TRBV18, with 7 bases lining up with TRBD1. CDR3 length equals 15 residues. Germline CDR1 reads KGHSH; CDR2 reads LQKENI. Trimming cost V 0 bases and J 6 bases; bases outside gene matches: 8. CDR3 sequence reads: CASSPPTGLFFEQYF. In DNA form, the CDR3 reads TGTGCCAGCTCACCACCGACAGGGTTGTTCTTCGAGCAGTACTTC.

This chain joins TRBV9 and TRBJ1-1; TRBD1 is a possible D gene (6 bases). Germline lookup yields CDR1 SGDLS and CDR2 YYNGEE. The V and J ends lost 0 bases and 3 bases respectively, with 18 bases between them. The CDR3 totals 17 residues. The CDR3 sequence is CASSVAGTTLRDTEAFF. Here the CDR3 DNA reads TGTGCCAGCAGCGTAGCGGGGACAACTTTAAGGGACACTGAAGCTTTCTTT.

The CDR3 loop is CASSTHLGSLRYEQYF. In DNA form, the CDR3 reads TGTGCCAGTAGTACCCACCTGGGGAGTCTCCGATACGAGCAGTACTTC. The chain joins TRBV19 to TRBJ2-7; a possible D gene is TRBD2 (5 bases). Per the germline V gene, CDR1 is LNHDA and CDR2 is SQIVND (reference sequence). The V end lost 4 bases, the J end lost 4 bases, and 20 bases lay between the germline ends. The CDR3 runs to 16 residues.

The CDR3 DNA reads as TGTGCCAGCAGCGTACACCCGGACAGCGGAAACACCATATATTTT. Translating it yields CASSVHPDSGNTIYF. The chain links TRBV9 to TRBJ1-3; TRBD1 is a possible D gene (6 bases). Germline CDR1 SGDLS, CDR2 YYNGEE. This CDR3 is 15 amino acids long. The V and J ends lost 1 base and 4 bases respectively, with 12 bases between them.

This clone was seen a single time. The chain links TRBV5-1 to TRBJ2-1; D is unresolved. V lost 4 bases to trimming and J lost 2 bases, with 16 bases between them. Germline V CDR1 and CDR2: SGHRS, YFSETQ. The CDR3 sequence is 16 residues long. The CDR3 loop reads CASSLIAQATYNEQFF. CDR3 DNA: TGCGCCAGCAGCCTAATAGCCCAAGCAACCTACAATGAGCAGTTCTTC.

The CDR3 loop reads CASSPGLASTDTQYF. The CDR3 coding sequence is TGTGCCAGCTCACCTGGACTAGCTAGCACAGATACGCAGTATTTT. This rearrangement joins TRBV18 to TRBJ2-3, with TRBD2 matching over 8 bases. The CDR3 covers 15 residues. The V and J ends lost 3 bases and 0 bases, in that order; junction bases with no gene match: 2. Germline CDR1 KGHSH, CDR2 LQKENI.

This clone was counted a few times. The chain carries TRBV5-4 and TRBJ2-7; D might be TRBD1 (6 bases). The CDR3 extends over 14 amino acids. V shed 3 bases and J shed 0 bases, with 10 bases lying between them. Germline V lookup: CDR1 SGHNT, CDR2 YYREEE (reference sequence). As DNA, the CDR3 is TGTGCCAGCAGCTCTACAGGGATCTCCTACGAGCAGTACTTC. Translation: CASSSTGISYEQYF.

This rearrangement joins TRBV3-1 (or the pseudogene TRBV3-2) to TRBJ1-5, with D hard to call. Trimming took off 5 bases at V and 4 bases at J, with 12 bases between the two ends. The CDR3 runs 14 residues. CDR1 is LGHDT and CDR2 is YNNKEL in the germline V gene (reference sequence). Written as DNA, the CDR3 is TGTGCCAGCAGCGAAAACGCGGGGAATCAGCCCCAGCATTTT. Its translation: CASSENAGNQPQHF.

The CDR3 region is CASRKATSGIYNEQFF. DNA for the CDR3: TGTGCCAGTAGAAAAGCTACTAGCGGAATATACAATGAGCAGTTCTTC. The J gene is TRBJ2-1, the V gene TRBV19, with TRBD2 identical over 8 bases. J gave up 4 bases and V 6 bases, and 11 bases lay outside the gene matches. Per germline, CDR1 LNHDA and CDR2 SQIVND (reference sequence). The CDR3 runs to 16 residues.